These 11 T cell receptor beta chains came from one sample sequenced in a study of blood T cell repertoires in COVID-19. Repertoires were generated with immunoSEQ multiplex PCR, while TCRdb's copy carries only in-frame clones and drops some. The sample carries about 380,000 clones, 88% recorded once. Sequenced input: PBMCs or T cells enriched from blood (not recorded which). The receptor source for this set is a woman between 18 and 29 years old who had recovered from COVID-19.

The chain combines TRBV4-2 with TRBJ1-4, with D perhaps matching TRBD1 (6 bases). Trimming removed 0 bases at V and 1 base at J, with 15 bases between. The V gene's germline CDR1 is LGHNA and CDR2 YNFKEQ. The CDR3 is made up of 18 amino acids. The CDR3 coding sequence is TGTGCCAGCAGCCAAGAATCGTTGGACAGCCTAACTAATGAAAAACTGTTTTTT. Its protein product is CASSQESLDSLTNEKLFF.

The V call is TRBV7-6, the J call TRBJ2-2, with D possibly being TRBD1 (6 bases). The CDR3 loop spans 13 amino acids. The germline V and J ends were trimmed by 2 bases and 5 bases, with 6 bases remaining between them. CDR1 and CDR2 (germline): SGHVS, FNYEAQ. CDR3 loop: CASSLQGTGELFF. The CDR3 DNA follows: TGTGCCAGCAGCTTACAGGGGACCGGGGAGCTGTTTTTT.

The chain combines TRBV29-1 with TRBJ2-5; 8 nucleotides match TRBD1. The CDR3 sequence is 14 residues long. The germline V gene has CDR1 SQVTM and CDR2 ANQGSEA. J gave up 1 base and V 5 bases, and 6 bases lay outside the gene matches. For the CDR3, the DNA is TGCAGCGTTCCTCCCACAGGGGGCCAAGAGACCCAGTACTTC. This codes for CSVPPTGGQETQYF.

The rearrangement uses TRBV9 and TRBJ2-1; 8 nucleotides agree with TRBD1. The junction had 6 bases not matched to a gene; V was cut back by 5 bases and J by 2 bases. Germline CDR1 reads SGDLS; CDR2 reads YYNGEE. The CDR3 extends over 15 amino acids. The CDR3 loop reads CASSPGQGPYNEQFF. CDR3 bases: TGTGCCAGCAGTCCCGGACAGGGTCCCTACAATGAGCAGTTCTTC.

The chain combines TRBV5-1 with TRBJ2-7, with D possibly TRBD1 on 6 matching bases. This CDR3 spans 15 amino acids. Trimming removed 4 bases at V and 2 bases at J, with 16 bases between. Per the germline V gene, CDR1 is SGHRS and CDR2 is YFSETQ. The CDR3 loop reads CASSPWGQITYEQYF. The CDR3 bases are TGCGCCAGCAGCCCCTGGGGGCAGATCACCTACGAGCAGTACTTC.

This chain uses TRBV7-8 with TRBJ1-5, with 7 bases fitting TRBD1. V was pared by 3 bases and J by 0 bases, with 8 bases of the junction left unmatched. CDR1 and CDR2 from the germline V gene are SGHVS and FQNEAQ. The CDR3 has 17 residues. The CDR3 region has the DNA TGTGCCAGCAGCTTCGGCGGGACAGTCACTAGCAATCAGCCCCAGCATTTT. Translated: CASSFGGTVTSNQPQHF.

This chain joins TRBV4-3 and TRBJ2-2, with TRBD2 identical over 9 bases. Germline-derived CDR1 and CDR2 are LGHNA and YSLEER. This CDR3 contains 19 residues. With V trimmed by 0 bases and J by 1 base, 9 bases remained unmatched. CDR3: CASSQDLPRGGGNTGELFF. The CDR3 region has the DNA TGCGCCAGCAGCCAAGACCTCCCTCGCGGGGGGGGGAACACCGGGGAGCTGTTTTTT.

V usage is TRBV9 and J usage is TRBJ2-3; D remains ambiguous. Germline CDR1 and CDR2: SGDLS and YYNGEE. The CDR3 totals 15 residues. V dropped 0 bases and J dropped 3 bases, with 11 bases sitting between them. DNA of the CDR3: TGTGCCAGCAGCGTAGGCCGGGTCATAACAGATACGCAGTATTTT. This translates into CASSVGRVITDTQYF.

The rearrangement uses TRBV19 and TRBJ1-1; no clear D. Trimming took 4 bases from V and 10 from J, leaving 16 bases between them. The CDR3 extends over 13 amino acids. Germline CDR1 is LNHDA and CDR2 is SQIVND (reference sequence). The CDR3 is CASSTFFPPGAFF. The CDR3 coding sequence is TGTGCCAGTAGTACCTTCTTCCCCCCCGGAGCTTTCTTT.

This chain uses TRBV5-1 with TRBJ2-3, with TRBD1 matching over 9 bases. The V and J ends lost 1 base and 4 bases, in that order; junction bases with no gene match: 4. The CDR3 runs to 15 residues. CDR1 and CDR2 from the germline V gene are SGHRS and YFSETQ. CDR3 loop: CASSLWDRDSDTQYF. DNA of the CDR3: TGCGCCAGCAGCTTGTGGGACAGGGATTCAGATACGCAGTATTTT.

The J gene is TRBJ2-5, the V gene TRBV19; tentatively, D is TRBD1 (5 bases). This CDR3 has 13 amino acids. The germline V gene encodes CDR1 LNHDA and CDR2 SQIVND (reference sequence). Between the trimmed V and J ends, which lost 4 bases and 5 bases, there was a span of 11 bases. CDR3 sequence reads: CASSSQGRETQYF. CDR3 DNA: TGTGCCAGTAGTAGCCAGGGCAGGGAGACCCAGTACTTC.